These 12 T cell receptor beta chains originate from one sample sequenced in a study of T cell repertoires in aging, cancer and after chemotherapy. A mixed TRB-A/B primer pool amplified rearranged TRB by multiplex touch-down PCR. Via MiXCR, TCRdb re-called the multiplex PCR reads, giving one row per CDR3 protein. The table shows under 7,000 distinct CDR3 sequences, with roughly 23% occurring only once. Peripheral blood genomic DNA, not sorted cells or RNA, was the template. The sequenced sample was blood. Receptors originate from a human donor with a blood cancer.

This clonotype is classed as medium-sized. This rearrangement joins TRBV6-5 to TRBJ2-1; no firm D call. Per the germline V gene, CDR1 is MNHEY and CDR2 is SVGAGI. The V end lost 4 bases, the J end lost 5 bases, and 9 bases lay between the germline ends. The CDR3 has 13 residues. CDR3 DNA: TGTGCCAGCAGTTCCGTCTTAAACAATGAGCAGTTCTTC. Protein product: CASSSVLNNEQFF.

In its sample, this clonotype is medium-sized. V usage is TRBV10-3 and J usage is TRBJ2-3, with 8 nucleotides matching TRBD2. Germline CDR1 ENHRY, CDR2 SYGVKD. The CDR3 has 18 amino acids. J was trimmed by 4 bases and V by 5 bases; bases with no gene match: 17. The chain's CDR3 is CAISPYPYGGRRADTQYF. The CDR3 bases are TGTGCCATCAGTCCATATCCATACGGCGGGAGGAGGGCAGATACGCAGTATTTT.

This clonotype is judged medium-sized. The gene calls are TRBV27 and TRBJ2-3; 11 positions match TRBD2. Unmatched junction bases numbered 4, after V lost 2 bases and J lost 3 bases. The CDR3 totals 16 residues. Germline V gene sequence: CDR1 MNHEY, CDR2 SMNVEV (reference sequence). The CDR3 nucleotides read TGTGCCAGCAGTTTAGTAGCGGGGGGGCTAACAGATACGCAGTATTTT. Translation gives CASSLVAGGLTDTQYF.

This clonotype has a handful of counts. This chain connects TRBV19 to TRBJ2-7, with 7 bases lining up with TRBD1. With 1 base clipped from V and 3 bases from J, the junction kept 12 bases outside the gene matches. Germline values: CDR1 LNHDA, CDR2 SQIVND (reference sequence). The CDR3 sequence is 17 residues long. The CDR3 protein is CASSIGLDRLGVYEQYF. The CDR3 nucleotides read TGTGCCAGTAGTATAGGACTGGACAGGCTGGGGGTCTACGAGCAGTACTTC.

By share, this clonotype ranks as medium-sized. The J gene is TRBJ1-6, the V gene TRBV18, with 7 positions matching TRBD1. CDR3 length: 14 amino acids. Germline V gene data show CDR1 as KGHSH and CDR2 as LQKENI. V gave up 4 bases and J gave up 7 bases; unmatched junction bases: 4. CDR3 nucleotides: TGTGCCAGCTCACGGGACAGCCGAAATTCACCCCTCCACTTT. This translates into CASSRDSRNSPLHF.

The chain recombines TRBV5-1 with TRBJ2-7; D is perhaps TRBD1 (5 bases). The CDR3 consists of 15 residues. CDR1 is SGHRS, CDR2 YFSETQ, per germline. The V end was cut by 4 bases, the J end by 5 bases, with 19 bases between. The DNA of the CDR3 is TGCGCCAGCAGCGACGGACACGGAATTTCCCACGAGCAGTACTTC. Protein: CASSDGHGISHEQYF. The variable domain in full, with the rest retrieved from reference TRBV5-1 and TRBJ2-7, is KAGVTQTPRYLIKTRGQQVTLSCSPISGHRSVSWYQQTPGQGLQFLFEYFSETQRNKGNFPGRFSGRQFSNSRSEMNVSTLELGDSALYLCASSDGHGISHEQYFGPGTRLTVT.

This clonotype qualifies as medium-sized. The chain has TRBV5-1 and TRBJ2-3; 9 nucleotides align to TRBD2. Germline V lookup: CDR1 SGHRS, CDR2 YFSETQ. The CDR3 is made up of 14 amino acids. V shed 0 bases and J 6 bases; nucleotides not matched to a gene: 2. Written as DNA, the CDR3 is TGCGCCAGCAGCTTGGGCCTAGCGGGGGATACGCAGTATTTT. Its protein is CASSLGLAGDTQYF.

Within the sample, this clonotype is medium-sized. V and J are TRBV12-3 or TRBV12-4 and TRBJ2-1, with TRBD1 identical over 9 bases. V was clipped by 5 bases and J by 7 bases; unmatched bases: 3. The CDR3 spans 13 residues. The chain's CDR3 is CASSRTGVNEQFF. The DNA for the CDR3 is TGTGCCAGCAGTAGGACAGGGGTGAATGAGCAGTTCTTC.

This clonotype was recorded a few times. The CDR3 DNA sequence: TGCGCCAGCAGCATAACAGTGAACACCGGGGAGCTGTTTTTT. The encoded protein is CASSITVNTGELFF. The chain links TRBV5-1 to TRBJ2-2; D gene unclear. The CDR3 sequence is 14 residues long. V was trimmed by 4 bases and J by 1 base, leaving 8 bases between them. The V gene's germline CDR1 is SGHRS and CDR2 YFSETQ.

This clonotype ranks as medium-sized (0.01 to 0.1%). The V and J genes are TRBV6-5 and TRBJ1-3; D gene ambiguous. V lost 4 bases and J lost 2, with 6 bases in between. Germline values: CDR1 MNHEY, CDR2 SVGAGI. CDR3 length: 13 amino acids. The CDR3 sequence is CASSSVPGNTIYF. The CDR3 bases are TGTGCCAGCAGTTCCGTCCCTGGAAACACCATATATTTT.

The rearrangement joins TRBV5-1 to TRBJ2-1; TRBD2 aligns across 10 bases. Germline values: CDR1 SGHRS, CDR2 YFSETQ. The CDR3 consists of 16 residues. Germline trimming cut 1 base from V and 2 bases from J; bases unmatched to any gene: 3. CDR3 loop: CASSLSGTSAYNEQFF. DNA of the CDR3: TGCGCCAGCAGCTTGTCAGGGACTAGCGCCTACAATGAGCAGTTCTTC.

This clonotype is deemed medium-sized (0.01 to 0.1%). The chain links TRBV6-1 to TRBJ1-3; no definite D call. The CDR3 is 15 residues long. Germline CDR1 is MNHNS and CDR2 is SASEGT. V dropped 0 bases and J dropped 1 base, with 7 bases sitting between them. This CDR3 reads CASSEALGSGNTIYF. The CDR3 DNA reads TGTGCCAGCAGTGAAGCGCTCGGGTCTGGAAACACCATATATTTT.